This entry concerns a single T cell receptor (beta chain). This clone has just a few counts. No cognate antigen has been identified for it. No base quality information exists; no much larger clone differs at one position. Ends trimmed: V by 6 bases, J by 4 bases; bases unmatched to a gene: 3. Measured from the cysteine to the phenylalanine, the CDR3 is 13 residues long. The DNA shown is the 39-base CDR3, in frame from base 1. Per the germline V gene, SNHLY is the CDR1 and FYNNEI is the CDR2. This entry comes from a study of beta chain features in type 1 diabetes (dated by TCRdb to the late 2010s). At the level of the whole study: Mean age, gender distribution, total cell number and subset yield were not different between patients and healthy donors. A total of about 100 million sorted cells were examined across all samples, and RNA yield correlated strongly with the number of cells per subset. In the study, recently diagnosed type 1 diabetes patients and matched healthy donors were compared on the TCRB repertoires of their sorted circulating CD4+ T cell subsets. Regulatory and stem cell-like memory subsets were isolated from only 8 patients and about 8 healthy donors, whereas naive and central memory subsets came from all 28 donors.

From each donor, a single peripheral blood sample of about 100 mL on average was drawn into heparinised tubes. A BD FACSAria II and a panel including CD45RO, CCR7, CD25, CD127, CD95 and CD27 were used to sort naive, central memory, regulatory and stem cell-like memory CD4+ T cells. A purity above 95% was achieved for all sorted populations. Right away, PBMCs were isolated by Lymphoprep density gradient centrifugation and were stained directly, with no culture step. So that batch effects would be minimized, each experiment stained and sorted samples in pairs, pairing one healthy donor with one patient. Broad study findings and their caveats: PCR may preferentially amplify shorter templates, but because patient and control samples were amplified and corrected together, any resulting skew would affect both groups equally. At VDJ recombination sites, patients with type 1 diabetes made fewer insertions and deleted more nucleotides, a pattern implying thymic rearrangement abnormalities. Because cDNA rather than genomic DNA was sequenced, highly expressing activated cells could have been over-represented, although no difference in activation and CD3 levels was found between groups. Naive, central memory and regulatory TCRB repertoires appeared to be more alike among patients than among healthy donors. HLA sub-analyses involved small numbers of individuals, so any influence of HLA type on TCRB rearrangement remained unresolved. In all four CD4+ subsets, TCRB CDR3 length was moderately but significantly shorter in type 1 diabetes patients.

The High Capacity cDNA Reverse Transcription Kit was used to reverse transcribe all of the isolated RNA, meaning that expressed TCRB transcripts were what got sequenced. Naive, central memory and regulatory T cell samples underwent deep immunoSEQ sequencing, averaging approximately 3.5 million total reads per sample. Sorted cells were lysed in RLT buffer and RNA was extracted with DNase-treated RNeasy Micro or Mini kits, depending on cell number. To prevent cross-contamination, every cell subset was processed on its own, while patient and healthy donor samples were processed together. The immunoSEQ multiplex PCR was used to amplify TCRB sequences from cDNA, generating 87-bp fragments that spanned the CDR3 region. The amplicons were sequenced using the Illumina HiSeq platform. Turning to the authors' computational methods: PCR bias was corrected computationally using synthetic template baselines, and reads within Hamming distance 2 were collapsed, with unmergeable singletons discarded. By aligning reads against IMGT, V, D and J genes, CDR3 length, and insertions or deletions at six rearrangement sites were assigned. Clonotype counts were normalized to sorted cell number within each subset before computing true diversity and Gini coefficients with the tcR R package. The overlap coefficient, calculated on TCRB nucleotide sequences, was used to measure repertoire sharing. Out-of-frame TCRB sequences from naive cells were analyzed to stand in for the pre-selection repertoire. This is the immuneACCESS table as TCRdb keeps it, with only in-frame sequences that have V and J called. A part of the clones is gone; compared with another copy, unresolved V genes explain less than half, and the rest is unexplained. That table supplies the V and J calls and clone size; D and trimming were determined from the DNA. This sample has approximately 200,000 clones in its table, and over 8.5% of those were observed once. Less than 0.035% of the sample comes from the top ten.

This clonotype was obtained from a woman between 18 and 30 years old in good health. The chain is assembled from TRBV2 and TRBJ1-5; 7 nucleotides in the junction match TRBD1. The sample consisted of naive CD4+ T cells from blood. The label giving this sample's cell subset or site can be read as: true naive CD4+ T cells. The DNA reads TGTGCCAGCAGGGGACAGCATAATCAGCCCCAGCATTTT. This codes for CASRGQHNQPQHF.